This T cell receptor (beta chain) came from a study of shared clonotypes between healthy human individuals. Using immunoSEQ multiplex PCR, the repertoire was profiled, and TCRdb retains in-frame clones only, with some absent. The sample has just over 2,000,000 clones, 90% to 95% seen once. CDR1 is SGHKS and CDR2 is YYEKEE in the germline V gene (reference sequence). Trimming cost V 1 base and J 1 base, with 8 bases left between them. This CDR3 spans 14 amino acids. Input material: naive CD4+ T cells sorted from blood. The subset is: CD45RA+ positively selected. This sequence joins TRBV5-5 and TRBJ1-1; D ambiguous. This clonotype originated in a man aged 18 to 30 in good health. The CDR3 is CASSLFPGNTEAFF. For the CDR3, the DNA is TGTGCCAGCAGCTTGTTCCCTGGGAACACTGAAGCTTTCTTT. Based on the CDR3 plus reference TRBV5-5 and TRBJ1-1, the full variable domain is DAGVTQSPTHLIKTRGQQVTLRCSPISGHKSVSWYQQVLGQGPQFIFQYYEKEERGRGNFPDRFSARQFPNYSSELNVNALLLGDSALYLCASSLFPGNTEAFFGQGTRLTVV.